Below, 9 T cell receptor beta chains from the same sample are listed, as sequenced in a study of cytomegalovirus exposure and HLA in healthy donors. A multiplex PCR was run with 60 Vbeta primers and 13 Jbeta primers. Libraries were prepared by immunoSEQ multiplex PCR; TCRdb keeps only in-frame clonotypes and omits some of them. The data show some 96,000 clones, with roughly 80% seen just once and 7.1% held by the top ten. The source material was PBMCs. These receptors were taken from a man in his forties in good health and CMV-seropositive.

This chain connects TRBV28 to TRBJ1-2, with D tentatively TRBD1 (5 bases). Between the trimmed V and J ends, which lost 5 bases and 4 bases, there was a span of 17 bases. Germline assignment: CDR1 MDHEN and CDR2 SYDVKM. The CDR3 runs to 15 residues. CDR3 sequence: CASSPGTVTSYGYTF. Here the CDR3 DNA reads TGTGCCAGCAGTCCCGGGACTGTAACTAGCTATGGCTACACCTTC.

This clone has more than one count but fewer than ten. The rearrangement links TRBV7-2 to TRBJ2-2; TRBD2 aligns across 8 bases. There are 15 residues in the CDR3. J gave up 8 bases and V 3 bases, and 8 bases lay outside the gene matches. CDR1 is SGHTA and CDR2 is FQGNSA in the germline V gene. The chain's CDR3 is CASSLAPTSEGELFF. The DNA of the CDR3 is TGTGCCAGCAGCTTGGCGCCGACTAGCGAAGGGGAGCTGTTTTTT.

The CDR3 sequence is CASRSRGTSNTGELFF. CDR3 coding DNA: TGTGCCAGCAGATCCCGAGGGACTTCGAACACCGGGGAGCTGTTTTTT. The chain employs TRBV9 and TRBJ2-2; TRBD2 might be the D (6 bases). Trimming cost V 5 bases and J 0 bases, with 14 bases left between them. The germline CDR1 and CDR2 sequences are SGDLS and YYNGEE. The CDR3 contains 16 residues. Variable domain in full (rest from reference TRBV9 and TRBJ2-2): DSGVTQTPKHLITATGQRVTLRCSPRSGDLSVYWYQQSLDQGLQFLIQYYNGEERAKGNILERFSAQQFPDLHSELNLSSLELGDSALYFCASRSRGTSNTGELFFGEGSRLTVL.

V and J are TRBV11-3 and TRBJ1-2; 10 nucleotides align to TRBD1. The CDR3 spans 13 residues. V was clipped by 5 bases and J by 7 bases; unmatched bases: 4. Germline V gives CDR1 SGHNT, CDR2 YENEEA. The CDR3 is CASSDRTGGGYTF. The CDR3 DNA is TGTGCCAGCAGCGACCGGACAGGGGGTGGCTACACCTTC.

The CDR3 here is CSVSGRDYGYTF. DNA for the CDR3: TGCAGCGTTAGTGGCAGGGACTATGGCTACACCTTC. This chain joins TRBV29-1 and TRBJ1-2, with D possibly TRBD1 on 5 matching bases. Germline-derived CDR1 and CDR2 are SQVTM and ANQGSEA. The CDR3 is made up of 12 amino acids. Trimming removed 5 bases at V and 3 bases at J, with 10 bases between.

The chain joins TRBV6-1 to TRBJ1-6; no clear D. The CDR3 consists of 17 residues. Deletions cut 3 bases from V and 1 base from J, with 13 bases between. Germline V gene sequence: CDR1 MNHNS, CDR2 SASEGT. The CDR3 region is CASSEGGVGSYNSPLHF. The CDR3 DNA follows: TGTGCCAGCAGTGAGGGCGGGGTGGGGTCCTATAATTCACCCCTCCACTTT.

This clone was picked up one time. CDR3 sequence: CASSDPRGGPEAFF. The DNA of the CDR3 is TGTGCCAGCAGTGACCCCCGCGGGGGGCCCGAAGCTTTCTTT. This chain uses TRBV25-1 with TRBJ1-1; tentatively, D is TRBD1 (6 bases). Per the germline V gene, CDR1 is MGHDK and CDR2 is SYGVNS. CDR3 length equals 14 residues. Trimming took off 3 bases at V and 8 bases at J, with 16 bases between the two ends.

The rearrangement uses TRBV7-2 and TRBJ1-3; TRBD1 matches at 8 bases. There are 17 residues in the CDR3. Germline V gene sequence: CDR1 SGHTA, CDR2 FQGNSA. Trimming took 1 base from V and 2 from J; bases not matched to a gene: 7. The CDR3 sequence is CASSLVGSGQAGNTIYF. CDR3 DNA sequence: TGTGCCAGCAGCTTAGTTGGCTCGGGACAGGCTGGAAACACCATATATTTT.

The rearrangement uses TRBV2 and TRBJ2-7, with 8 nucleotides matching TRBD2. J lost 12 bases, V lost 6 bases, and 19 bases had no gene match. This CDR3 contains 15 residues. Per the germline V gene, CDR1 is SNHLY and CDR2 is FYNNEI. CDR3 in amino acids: CASRPSGTSTSGLYF. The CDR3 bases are TGTGCCAGCAGGCCCTCCGGGACTAGTACCTCCGGATTGTACTTC.